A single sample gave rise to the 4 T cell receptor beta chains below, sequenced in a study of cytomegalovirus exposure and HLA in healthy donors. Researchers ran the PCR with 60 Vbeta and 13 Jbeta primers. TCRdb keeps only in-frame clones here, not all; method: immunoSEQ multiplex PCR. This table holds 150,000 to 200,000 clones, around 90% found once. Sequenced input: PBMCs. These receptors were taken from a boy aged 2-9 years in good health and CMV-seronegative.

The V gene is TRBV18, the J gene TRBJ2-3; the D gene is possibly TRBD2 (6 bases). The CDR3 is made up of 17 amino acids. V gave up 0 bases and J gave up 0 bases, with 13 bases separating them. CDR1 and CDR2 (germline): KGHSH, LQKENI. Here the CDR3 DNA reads TGTGCCAGCTCACCACCGGCGGGACGCCATAGCACAGATACGCAGTATTTT. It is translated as CASSPPAGRHSTDTQYF.

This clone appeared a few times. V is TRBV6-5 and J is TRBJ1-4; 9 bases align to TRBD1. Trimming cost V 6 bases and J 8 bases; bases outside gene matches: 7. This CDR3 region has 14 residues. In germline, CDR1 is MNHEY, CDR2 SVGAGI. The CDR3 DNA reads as TGTGCCAGCAGATACCGGGACAGGGACGAAAAACTGTTTTTT. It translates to CASRYRDRDEKLFF.

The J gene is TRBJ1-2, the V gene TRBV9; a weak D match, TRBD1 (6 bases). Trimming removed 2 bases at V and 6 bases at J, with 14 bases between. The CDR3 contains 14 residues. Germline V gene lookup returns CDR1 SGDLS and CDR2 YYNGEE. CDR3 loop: CASSVQQGLNGYTF. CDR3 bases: TGTGCCAGCAGCGTCCAACAGGGTTTAAATGGCTACACCTTC.

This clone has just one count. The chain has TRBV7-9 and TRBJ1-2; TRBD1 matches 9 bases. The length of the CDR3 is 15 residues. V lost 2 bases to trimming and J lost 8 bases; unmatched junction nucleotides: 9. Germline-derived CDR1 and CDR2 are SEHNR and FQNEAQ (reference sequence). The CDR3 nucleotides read TGTGCCAGCAGCTTAACTGACAGGGGGTCGTTGGGCTACACCTTC. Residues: CASSLTDRGSLGYTF.